The rows below give T cell receptor beta chains drawn from one sample of a study of blood T cells in healthy people across ages. TCRdb fed the 5' RACE reads into MiXCR, producing one record per CDR3 protein. The data hold 1.5 million to 2 million distinct CDR3 sequences, with over 25% observed a single time. Sequenced: blood. These receptors came from a woman aged 25 to 45 in good health. The CDR3 runs from the conserved cysteine through the conserved F or W. A D gene is named only where the DNA matches it firmly. The listing skips clone size in some rows; elsewhere it reads once, few, many or a size class.

d_gene,j_gene,v_gene,abundance,CDR3aa,CDR3nt
.,TRBJ1-1,TRBV12-5,.,CASAEVPGAFF,TGTGCTAGTGCCGAGGTCCCGGGTGCTTTCTTT
.,TRBJ2-4,TRBV4-1,.,CASSQGTRAKNIQYF,TGCGCCAGCAGCCAAGGGACGAGAGCCAAAAACATTCAGTACTTC
.,TRBJ2-5,TRBV5-1,few,CASSSYGRREETQYF,TGCGCCAGCAGCTCCTACGGTAGGAGGGAAGAGACCCAGTACTTC
TRBD2,TRBJ2-7,TRBV2,many,CASSGAGSYEQYF,TGTGCCAGCAGCGGAGCGGGATCCTACGAGCAGTACTTC
.,TRBJ1-1,TRBV25-1,.,CASSPPTDTEAFF,TGTGCCAGCAGCCCCCCCACGGACACTGAAGCTTTCTTT
TRBD1,TRBJ1-2,TRBV10-3,.,CATRQGDSYGYTF,TGTGCCACCAGACAGGGGGACTCCTATGGCTACACCTTC
.,TRBJ1-2,TRBV12-3/TRBV12-4,many,CASSPDTGYTF,TGTGCCAGCAGTCCGGATACTGGCTACACCTTC
TRBD1,TRBJ2-7,TRBV6-6,many,CASRSGTAYEQYF,TGTGCCAGCAGGAGTGGGACAGCCTACGAGCAGTACTTC
TRBD1,TRBJ2-5,TRBV4-3,.,CASSLGTGGFQETQYF,TGCGCCAGCAGCCTTGGGACAGGGGGATTCCAAGAGACCCAGTACTTC
.,TRBJ2-1,TRBV12-3/TRBV12-4,.,CASSFSGLLEQFF,TGTGCCAGCAGTTTCTCTGGGTTACTAGAGCAGTTCTTC
TRBD1,TRBJ2-3,TRBV3-1,.,CASSQTGPLSTDTQYF,TGTGCCAGCAGCCAGACAGGGCCTCTCAGCACAGATACGCAGTATTTT
.,TRBJ2-3,TRBV5-1,.,CASSFDGIRTDTQYF,TGCGCCAGCAGCTTCGACGGGATTCGGACAGATACGCAGTATTTT
.,TRBJ2-5,TRBV20-1,many,CSAEDTQDTQYF,TGCAGTGCAGAGGACACCCAGGATACCCAGTACTTC
.,TRBJ2-6,TRBV12-3/TRBV12-4,many,CASSFSGRSGANVLTF,TGTGCCAGCAGTTTTTCGGGCCGCTCTGGGGCCAACGTCCTGACTTTC
.,TRBJ1-2,TRBV5-1,few,CASSFQTQANYGYTF,TGCGCCAGCAGCTTCCAGACACAAGCTAACTATGGCTACACCTTC
TRBD2,TRBJ2-7,TRBV5-1,.,CASSSSGTTTSYEQYF,TGCGCCAGCAGCTCCTCCGGGACTACCACTTCCTACGAGCAGTACTTC